This TCR beta chain was retrieved from a study of shared clonotypes between healthy human individuals. The V and J ends lost 0 bases and 2 bases respectively, with 6 bases between them. This CDR3 spans 14 amino acids. CDR1 is SGHRS and CDR2 is YFSETQ in the germline V gene. Sequencing used immunoSEQ multiplex PCR; TCRdb keeps in-frame clones, though not all of them. The sample records approximately 2,300,000 clones, around 90% being singletons. The sequencing sample was made of naive CD4+ T cells from PBMCs. Subset meaning: CD45RA+ positively selected. V gene TRBV5-1 combines with J gene TRBJ2-4; D call uncertain. This TCR came from a man aged 18 to 35 in good health. Some clones in this sample may be carry-over from other donors' samples. The DNA for the CDR3 is TGCGCCAGCAGCTTGGAACGGACCAAAAACATTCAGTACTTC. Translation: CASSLERTKNIQYF.